The clone carrying this T cell receptor (beta chain) was recorded a few times. Its antigen is as yet unknown. The record originates from a study of cytotoxic CD8 clonotypes in ibrutinib-treated CLL. Study-level results: While tracking circulating CD8+ T-cell counts, baseline clonality exceeded that of age-matched healthy donors.

The table came from immunoSEQ multiplex PCR; TCRdb's copy has only in-frame clones and leaves some out. The sample consists of roughly 47,000 clones, more than 45% of them appearing once. Source: PBMCs, taken after 12 months of ibrutinib treatment. This TCR was recovered from a human donor with chronic lymphocytic leukemia.

In DNA, the CDR3 is TGTGCCAGCAGCTTAGGCCCCGGCCAGCCCCAGCATTTT. This encodes CASSLGPGQPQHF. The rearrangement uses TRBV7-6 and TRBJ1-5; D is unresolved. CDR1 is SGHVS and CDR2 is FNYEAQ in the germline V gene. This CDR3 comprises 13 residues. Deletions cut 1 base from V and 7 bases from J, with 8 bases between.